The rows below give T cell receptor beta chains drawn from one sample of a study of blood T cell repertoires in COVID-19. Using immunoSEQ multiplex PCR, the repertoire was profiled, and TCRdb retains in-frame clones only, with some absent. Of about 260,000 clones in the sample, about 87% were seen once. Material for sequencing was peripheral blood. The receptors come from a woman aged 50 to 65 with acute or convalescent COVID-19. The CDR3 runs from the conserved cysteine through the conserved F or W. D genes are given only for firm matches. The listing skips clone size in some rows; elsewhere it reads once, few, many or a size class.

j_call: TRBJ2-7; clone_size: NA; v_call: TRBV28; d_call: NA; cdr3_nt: TGTGCCAGCAGTAGCCCCCCCTACGAGCAGTACTTC; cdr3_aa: CASSSPPYEQYF
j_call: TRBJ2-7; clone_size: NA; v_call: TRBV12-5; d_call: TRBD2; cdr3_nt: TGTGCTAGTGGTCCGCCCTCCACTAGCGGGGCTCAAATCTACGAGCAGTACTTC; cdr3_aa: CASGPPSTSGAQIYEQYF
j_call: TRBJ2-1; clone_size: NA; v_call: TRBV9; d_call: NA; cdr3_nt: TGTGCCAGCAGCTCGGGGAGTACCTACAATGAGCAGTTCTTC; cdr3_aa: CASSSGSTYNEQFF
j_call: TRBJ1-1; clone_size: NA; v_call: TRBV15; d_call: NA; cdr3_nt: TGTGCCACCCATTGGGCCCCGAACACTGAAGCTTTCTTT; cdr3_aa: CATHWAPNTEAFF
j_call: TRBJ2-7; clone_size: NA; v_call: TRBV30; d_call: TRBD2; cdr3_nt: TGTGCCTGGAGGCCTACTAGCGGGAGCTACGAGCAGTACTTC; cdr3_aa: CAWRPTSGSYEQYF
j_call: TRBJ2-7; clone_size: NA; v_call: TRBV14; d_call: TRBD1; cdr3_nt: TGTGCCAGCAGCCTCGGGACAGGGGGCGGCTACGAGCAGTACTTC; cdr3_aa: CASSLGTGGGYEQYF
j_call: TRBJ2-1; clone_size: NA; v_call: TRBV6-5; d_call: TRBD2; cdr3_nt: TGTGCCAGCAGGGGGGGGACCTACAATGAGCAGTTCTTC; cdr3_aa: CASRGGTYNEQFF
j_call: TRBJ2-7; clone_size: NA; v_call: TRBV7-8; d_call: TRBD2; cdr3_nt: TGTGCCAGCAGCTTAGAAGGCGGGAGCTCTGGCGACGAGCAGTACTTC; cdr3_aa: CASSLEGGSSGDEQYF
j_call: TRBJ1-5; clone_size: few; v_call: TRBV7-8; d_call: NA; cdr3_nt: TGTGCCAGCAGCTTAGGTGTCAGACAAAATCAGCCCCAGCATTTT; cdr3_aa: CASSLGVRQNQPQHF
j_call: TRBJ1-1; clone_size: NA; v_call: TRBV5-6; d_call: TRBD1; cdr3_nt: TGTGCCAGCAGCTTATCAGGGGGCGGTGAAGCTTTCTTT; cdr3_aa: CASSLSGGGEAFF
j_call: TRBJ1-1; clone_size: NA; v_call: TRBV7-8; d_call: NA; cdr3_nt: TGTGCCAGCAGTTACCCGATACGGGGGAACACTGAAGCTTTCTTT; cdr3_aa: CASSYPIRGNTEAFF
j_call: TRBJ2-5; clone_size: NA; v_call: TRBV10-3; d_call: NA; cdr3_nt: TGTGCCATCAGAAAAACCCTACACCAAGAGACCCAGTACTTC; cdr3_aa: CAIRKTLHQETQYF
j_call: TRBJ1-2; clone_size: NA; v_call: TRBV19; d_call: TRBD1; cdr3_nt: TGTGCCAGTAGTATAGATTACAGGGGAGATGGCTACACCTTC; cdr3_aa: CASSIDYRGDGYTF
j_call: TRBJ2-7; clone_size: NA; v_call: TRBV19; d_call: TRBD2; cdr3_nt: TGTGCCAGTAGTATAGGCCGGGGGGGCCGGGACGAGCAGTACTTC; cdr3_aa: CASSIGRGGRDEQYF
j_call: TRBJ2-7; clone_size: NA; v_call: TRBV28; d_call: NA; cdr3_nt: TGTGCCAGCGGGGGCGGGAGCAGCTACGAGCAGTACTTC; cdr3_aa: CASGGGSSYEQYF
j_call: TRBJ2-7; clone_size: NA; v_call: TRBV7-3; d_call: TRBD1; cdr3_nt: TGTGCCAGCAGCTTAGGGACAGGGGGATTCGAGCAGTACTTC; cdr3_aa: CASSLGTGGFEQYF
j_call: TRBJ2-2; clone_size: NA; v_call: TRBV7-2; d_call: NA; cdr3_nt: TGTGCCAGCAGCCAGTCTGAAGGGGCCGGGGAGCTGTTTTTT; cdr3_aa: CASSQSEGAGELFF
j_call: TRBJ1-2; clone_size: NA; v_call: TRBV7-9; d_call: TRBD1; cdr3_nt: TGTGCCAGCAGCCATAGGGGACAGGGAGGCTATGGCTACACCTTC; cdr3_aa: CASSHRGQGGYGYTF
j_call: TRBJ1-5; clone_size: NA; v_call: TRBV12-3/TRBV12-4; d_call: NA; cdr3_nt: TGTGCCAGCAGCTTGGACATAAATCAGCCCCAGCATTTT; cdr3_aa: CASSLDINQPQHF
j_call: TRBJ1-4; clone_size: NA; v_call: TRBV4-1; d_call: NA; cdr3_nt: TGCGCCAGCAGCCAGTGGGGGGCAACTAATGAAAAACTGTTTTTT; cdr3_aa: CASSQWGATNEKLFF
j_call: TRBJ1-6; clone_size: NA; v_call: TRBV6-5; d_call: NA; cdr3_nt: TGTGCCAGCAGCCAAAATTCACCCCTCCACTTT; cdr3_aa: CASSQNSPLHF
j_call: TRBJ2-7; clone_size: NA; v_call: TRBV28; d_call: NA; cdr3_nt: TGTGCCAGCAGTTTAGAGGGCCCCTACGAGCAGTACTTC; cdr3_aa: CASSLEGPYEQYF
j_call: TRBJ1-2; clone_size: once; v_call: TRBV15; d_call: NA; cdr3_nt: TGTGCCACCAGCACGCAGCCGGGGTACTATGGCTACACCTTC; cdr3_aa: CATSTQPGYYGYTF
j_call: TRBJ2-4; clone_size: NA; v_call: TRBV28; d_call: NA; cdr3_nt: TGTGCCAGCAGTTTGGCTCTAGCCAAAAACATTCAGTACTTC; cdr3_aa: CASSLALAKNIQYF
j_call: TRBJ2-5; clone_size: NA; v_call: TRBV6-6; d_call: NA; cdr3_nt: TGTGCCAGCAGTCGTGCAGACGGACTCCAAGAGACCCAGTACTTC; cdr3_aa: CASSRADGLQETQYF
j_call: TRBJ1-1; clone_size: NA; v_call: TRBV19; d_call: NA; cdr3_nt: TGTGCCAGTAGTATGCAGGGGCTGAACACTGAAGCTTTCTTT; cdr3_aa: CASSMQGLNTEAFF